A selection of T cell receptor beta chains follows, all from one sample in a study of response to subunit inactivated influenza vaccine. In TCRdb, the RT-PCR reads were re-called with MiXCR into one record per CDR3 protein. The top ten hold around 7% of the sample, which has some 640,000 distinct CDR3 sequences, approximately 13% seen once. The source was PBMCs from blood, collected approximately 15 days before vaccination. These TCRs come from a man aged 50-60 years who received an inactivated influenza vaccine. CDR3s include the opening cysteine and the closing phenylalanine or tryptophan. The order of the fields is J gene, clone size, D gene, V gene, CDR3 protein, CDR3 DNA. D genes are given only for firm matches. The size field is filled for only some rows; it gives once, few, many or a size class.

TRBJ2-3 NA NA TRBV29-1 CSVSGGDTQYF TGCAGCGTGAGCGGAGGGGATACGCAGTATTTT
TRBJ2-7 few TRBD1 TRBV24-1 CATSSTGTGLHEQYF TGTGCCACCAGCTCGACCGGGACAGGGCTCCACGAGCAGTACTTC
TRBJ2-1 once NA TRBV2 CASRVDRLNTYNEQFF TGTGCCAGCAGAGTAGACAGATTAAATACCTACAATGAGCAGTTCTTC
TRBJ2-2 many TRBD1 TRBV12-3/TRBV12-4 CASSRQGGTGELFF TGTGCCAGCAGTCGACAGGGGGGCACCGGGGAGCTGTTTTTT
TRBJ2-1 many TRBD2 TRBV14 CASSQLVGGLEQFF TGTGCCAGCAGCCAATTAGTGGGAGGGCTAGAGCAGTTCTTC
TRBJ2-1 NA NA TRBV11-1 CASSTRLMGRATYNEQFF TGTGCCAGCAGCACGCGACTGATGGGGCGAGCCACATACAATGAGCAGTTCTTC
TRBJ2-1 few TRBD2 TRBV3-1 CASSQALAGGDNEQFF TGTGCCAGCAGCCAAGCCCTAGCGGGAGGGGACAATGAGCAGTTCTTC
TRBJ2-3 few TRBD2 TRBV10-3 CAIRISGRDADTQYF TGTGCCATCAGGATTAGCGGGAGGGACGCAGATACGCAGTATTTT
TRBJ2-1 few NA TRBV11-2 CASSSSPRGGPRSSYNEQFF TGTGCCAGCAGCTCCTCACCGCGAGGCGGTCCTCGTAGCTCCTACAATGAGCAGTTCTTC
TRBJ2-7 NA TRBD2 TRBV20-1 CSARLAGRYEQYF TGCAGTGCCAGACTAGCGGGACGCTACGAGCAGTACTTC
TRBJ2-1 few TRBD1 TRBV27 CASTPDRGLDNEQFF TGTGCCAGCACCCCGGACAGGGGGCTGGACAATGAGCAGTTCTTC
TRBJ2-5 NA TRBD2 TRBV24-1 CATQPRSGRAGETQYF TGTGCCACCCAACCCCGGAGCGGGAGGGCCGGTGAGACCCAGTACTTC
TRBJ1-2 few NA TRBV5-1 CASSLTTGRDGYTF TGCGCCAGCAGCCTGACTACAGGGCGGGATGGCTACACCTTC
TRBJ1-2 few NA TRBV6-2/TRBV6-3 CASSYLEQANYGYTF TGTGCCAGCAGTTACCTGGAACAAGCAAACTATGGCTACACCTTC
TRBJ2-7 NA TRBD1 TRBV20-1 CSAGQGSSYEQYF TGCAGTGCCGGACAGGGCAGCTCCTACGAGCAGTACTTC
TRBJ2-3 NA NA TRBV30 CAWSVLAAAGGTQYF TGTGCCTGGAGTGTATTAGCGGCCGCGGGTGGTACGCAGTATTTT
TRBJ2-1 many NA TRBV27 CASRKNVEQFF TGTGCCAGCAGGAAAAATGTTGAGCAGTTCTTC
TRBJ1-2 few TRBD1 TRBV4-1 CASSPTGQLHGYTF TGCGCCAGCAGCCCCACGGGACAGCTCCATGGCTACACCTTC
TRBJ2-7 NA TRBD1 TRBV12-3/TRBV12-4 CASSVTGVGYEQYF TGTGCCAGCAGTGTTACAGGGGTTGGCTACGAGCAGTACTTC
TRBJ1-5 NA NA TRBV7-2 CASSLVGPRGEPQHF TGTGCCAGCAGCTTAGTTGGCCCCCGGGGGGAGCCCCAGCATTTT
TRBJ2-1 many TRBD2 TRBV29-1 CSVGEGLLNEQFF TGCAGCGTGGGGGAGGGTCTTCTGAATGAGCAGTTCTTC
TRBJ2-6 few TRBD1 TRBV6-2/TRBV6-3 CASRTLTGARGGANVLTF TGTGCCAGCAGAACGTTGACAGGGGCCCGCGGAGGGGCCAACGTCCTGACTTTC
TRBJ1-1 few NA TRBV30 CAWRQQGSNTEAFF TGTGCCTGGAGACAACAGGGTTCGAACACTGAAGCTTTCTTT
TRBJ2-7 NA NA TRBV20-1 CSARTSASYEQYF TGCAGTGCCCGGACAAGCGCGTCCTACGAGCAGTACTTC
TRBJ2-7 many NA TRBV5-4 CASSLYGTTYEQYF TGTGCCAGCAGCTTGTACGGGACCACCTACGAGCAGTACTTC
TRBJ2-3 NA NA TRBV21-1 CASSKNGSTDTQYF TGTGCCAGCAGCAAAAACGGTTCCACAGATACGCAGTATTTT
TRBJ1-2 NA TRBD1 TRBV20-1 CSARAGTDYGYTF TGCAGTGCTAGGGCGGGGACAGACTATGGCTACACCTTC
TRBJ2-7 few NA TRBV5-1 CASSPGGTGYEQYF TGCGCCAGCAGCCCAGGAGGGACGGGCTACGAGCAGTACTTC
TRBJ2-3 few NA TRBV28 CASREDGSTDTQYF TGTGCCAGCAGGGAGGACGGTAGCACAGATACGCAGTATTTT
TRBJ2-1 many TRBD2 TRBV3-1 CASSPSTSGRYNEQFF TGTGCCAGCAGCCCCTCCACTAGCGGGAGGTACAATGAGCAGTTCTTC
TRBJ1-2 NA TRBD1 TRBV10-3 CAISREAGGQNGYTF TGTGCCATCAGCCGAGAAGCAGGGGGCCAAAATGGCTACACCTTC
TRBJ2-3 NA TRBD1 TRBV6-5 CASSYRGQDTDTQYF TGTGCCAGCAGTTACAGGGGGCAGGACACAGATACGCAGTATTTT
TRBJ2-3 NA TRBD1 TRBV20-1 CSAKGRRDSYTDTQYF TGCAGTGCCAAAGGCCGCCGGGACAGCTACACAGATACGCAGTATTTT
TRBJ2-1 NA NA TRBV28 CASSFRDGPLNEQFF TGTGCCAGCAGTTTCCGGGATGGCCCCCTCAATGAGCAGTTCTTC
TRBJ1-2 NA NA TRBV19 CASTGDGPNYGYTF TGTGCCAGTACCGGGGACGGACCTAACTATGGCTACACCTTC
TRBJ2-5 NA NA TRBV5-1 CASSLNFEETQYF TGCGCCAGCAGCTTGAACTTCGAAGAGACCCAGTACTTC